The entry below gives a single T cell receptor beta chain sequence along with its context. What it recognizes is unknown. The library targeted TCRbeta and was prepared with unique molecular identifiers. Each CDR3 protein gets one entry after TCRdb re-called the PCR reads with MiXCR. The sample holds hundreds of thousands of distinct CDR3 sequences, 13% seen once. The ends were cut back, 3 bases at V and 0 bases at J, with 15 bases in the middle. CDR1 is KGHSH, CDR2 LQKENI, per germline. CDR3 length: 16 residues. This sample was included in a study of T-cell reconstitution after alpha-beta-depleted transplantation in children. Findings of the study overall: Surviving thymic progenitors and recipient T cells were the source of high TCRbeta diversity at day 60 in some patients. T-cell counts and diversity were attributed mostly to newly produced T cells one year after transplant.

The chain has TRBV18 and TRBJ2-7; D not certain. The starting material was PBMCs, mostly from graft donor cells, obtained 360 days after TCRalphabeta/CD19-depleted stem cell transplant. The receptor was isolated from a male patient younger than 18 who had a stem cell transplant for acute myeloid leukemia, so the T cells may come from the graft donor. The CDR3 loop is CASSPLGAKRSYEQYF. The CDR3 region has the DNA TGTGCCAGCTCACCCCTAGGAGCGAAACGCTCCTACGAGCAGTACTTC.